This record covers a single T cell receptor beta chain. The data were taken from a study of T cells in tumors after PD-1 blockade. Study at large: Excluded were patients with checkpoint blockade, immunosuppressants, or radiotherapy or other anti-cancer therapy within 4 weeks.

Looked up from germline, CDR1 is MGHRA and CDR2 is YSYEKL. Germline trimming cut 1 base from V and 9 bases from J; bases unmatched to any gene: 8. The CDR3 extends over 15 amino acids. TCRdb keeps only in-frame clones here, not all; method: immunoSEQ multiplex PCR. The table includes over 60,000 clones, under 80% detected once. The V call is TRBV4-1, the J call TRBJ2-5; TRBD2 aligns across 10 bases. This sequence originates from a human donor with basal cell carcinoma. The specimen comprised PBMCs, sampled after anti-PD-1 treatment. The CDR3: CASSQGGLAGASQYF. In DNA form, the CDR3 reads TGCGCCAGCAGCCAAGGCGGGCTAGCGGGGGCCTCCCAGTACTTC.